Following are 10 T cell receptor beta chains from one sample sequenced in a study of beta chain features in type 1 diabetes. Of the isolated RNA, all was reverse transcribed, and so the sequenced material was expressed TCRB transcripts. Sequencing was performed with immunoSEQ multiplex PCR; in TCRdb, only in-frame clones are kept and a portion is missing. Here the sample spans about 180,000 clones, about 13% being singletons. Sample: central memory CD4+ T cells from blood. The source is a woman aged 18 to 35 in good health.

This clone was counted between two and nine times. The gene calls are TRBV10-3 and TRBJ2-1; D is perhaps TRBD1 (5 bases). The CDR3 is 14 amino acids. V was trimmed by 10 bases and J by 8 bases, leaving 21 bases between them. Germline values: CDR1 ENHRY, CDR2 SYGVKD. CDR3: CASRLLGGADEQFF. The CDR3 DNA is TGTGCCAGCAGGTTACTGGGTGGGGCGGATGAGCAGTTCTTC.

This clone was observed a few times. The sample carries other DNA sequences with the same CDR3. The rearrangement uses TRBV18 and TRBJ1-1, with D unresolved. Germline assignment: CDR1 KGHSH and CDR2 LQKENI. The CDR3 has 13 residues. V was cut by 3 bases and J by 1 base, with 6 bases left in between. The CDR3: CASSPGQNTEAFF. The CDR3 region has the DNA TGTGCCAGCTCACCTGGGCAGAACACTGAAGCTTTCTTT.

This clone showed up just a few times. The chain carries TRBV7-9 and TRBJ1-2; 10 bases line up with TRBD1. The CDR3 is 13 residues long. CDR1 is SEHNR, CDR2 FQNEAQ, per germline (reference sequence). The junction had 4 bases not matched to a gene; V was cut back by 8 bases and J by 4 bases. CDR3: CASQTGGAYGYTF. The CDR3 coding sequence is TGTGCCAGCCAGACAGGGGGCGCCTATGGCTACACCTTC.

In its sample, this clone was seen a few times. The chain employs TRBV15 and TRBJ2-3; TRBD2 matches 8 bases. The germline V gene has CDR1 LNHNV and CDR2 YYDKDF (reference sequence). CDR3 length: 16 residues. After removal of 1 base from V and 6 bases from J, the junction contained 9 bases not matched to a gene. The CDR3 DNA follows: TGTGCCACCAGCAGAGGAGAACTAGCGGTTATGGATACGCAGTATTTT. Translated: CATSRGELAVMDTQYF.

This chain uses TRBV6-4 with TRBJ2-1; weak D call: TRBD2 (6 bases). Germline loops: CDR1 MRHNA, CDR2 SNTAGT. Trimming took off 3 bases at V and 8 bases at J, with 14 bases between the two ends. This CDR3 is 14 amino acids long. The CDR3 sequence: CASSEWASVDEQFF. DNA for the CDR3: TGTGCCAGCAGTGAGTGGGCTAGCGTTGATGAGCAGTTCTTC.

This clone occurred a few times. The chain is built from TRBV27 and TRBJ2-2, with 12 bases that match TRBD2. The CDR3 has 15 amino acids. From germline, CDR1 is MNHEY and CDR2 SMNVEV (reference sequence). The trim removed 8 bases at V and 7 bases at J, leaving 8 bases unmatched. As DNA, the CDR3 is TGTGCCAGCGCAAACCTAGCGGGAGGGTTCGGGGAGCTGTTTTTT. This translates into CASANLAGGFGELFF.

V is TRBV4-2 and J is TRBJ2-3; D is perhaps TRBD1 (5 bases). The CDR3 is 17 amino acids. Trimming pared 0 bases from V and 2 bases from J, leaving 15 bases between. Germline loops: CDR1 LGHNA, CDR2 YNFKEQ. The CDR3 reads CASSQEGLTLSTDTQYF. In DNA form, the CDR3 reads TGTGCCAGCAGCCAAGAGGGGCTCACGCTGTCCACAGATACGCAGTATTTT.

This clone has only a few counts. The chain uses TRBV30 and TRBJ1-1, with 7 bases lining up with TRBD1. Germline V gene data show CDR1 as GTSNPN and CDR2 as SVGIG (reference sequence). After removal of 0 bases from V and 8 bases from J, the junction contained 6 bases not matched to a gene. The CDR3 covers 13 residues. Here the CDR3 DNA reads TGTGCCTGGAGTGTACTCCGACAGGGAGAAGCTTTCTTT. This sequence encodes CAWSVLRQGEAFF.

The chain couples TRBV2 to TRBJ2-2, with 8 bases fitting TRBD1. The germline V gene encodes CDR1 SNHLY and CDR2 FYNNEI. The J segment lost 1 base and the V segment lost 6 bases, leaving 1 base of the junction unmatched. CDR3 size: 14 residues. CDR3 bases: TGTGCCAGCAGGGGGACAGGGAACACCGGGGAGCTGTTTTTT. This translates into CASRGTGNTGELFF.

This chain joins TRBV7-2 and TRBJ1-2, with TRBD1 matching 9 bases. CDR3 length: 17 amino acids. Trimming took 5 bases from V and 4 from J; bases not matched to a gene: 14. CDR1 and CDR2 (germline): SGHTA, FQGNSA. The CDR3: CASSPRTGAKAIYGYTF. The CDR3 nucleotides read TGTGCCAGCAGCCCCCGGACAGGGGCCAAAGCTATCTATGGCTACACCTTC.